These 8 T cell receptor beta chains came from one sample sequenced in a study of beta chain features in type 1 diabetes. Isolated RNA was reverse transcribed in full, so expressed TCRB transcripts were sequenced. Only in-frame clones appear in the TCRdb table, and some are missing; sequencing was by immunoSEQ multiplex PCR. The table lists over 500,000 clones, roughly 15% of them singletons, with approximately 0.099% in the top ten. Sequenced sample: naive CD4+ T cells from blood. These receptors were taken from a man aged 18 to 35 in good health.

In its sample, this clone was seen a few times. V gene TRBV10-2 combines with J gene TRBJ2-4; D ambiguous. Trimming took 2 bases from V and 13 from J, leaving 9 bases between them. The CDR3 totals 11 residues. Per germline, CDR1 WSHSY and CDR2 SAAADI. In nucleotides, the CDR3 is TGCGCCAGCAGTGAGCCCCTTAAGCAGTACTTC. Translation: CASSEPLKQYF.

J is TRBJ2-5 and V is TRBV28, with TRBD1 identical over 9 bases. Germline trimming cut 5 bases from V and 4 bases from J; bases unmatched to any gene: 11. Germline V lookup: CDR1 MDHEN, CDR2 SYDVKM. The CDR3 has 16 residues. The CDR3 protein is CASSTNRGQLRETQYF. The CDR3 region has the DNA TGTGCCAGCAGTACAAACAGGGGGCAGTTGAGAGAGACCCAGTACTTC.

This clone was seen just once. One end of the junction varies from germline; a read error may be responsible. This same CDR3 is encoded by further DNA sequences in the sample. The genes are TRBV6-5 and TRBJ1-1, with D uncertain. Germline V gene data show CDR1 as MNHEY and CDR2 as SVGAGI. The CDR3 consists of 10 residues. The CDR3 DNA reads TGTGCCATAATGAACACTGAAGCCTTCTTT. Its translation: CAIMNTEAFF.

The chain combines TRBV14 with TRBJ2-7; the match to TRBD2 covers 12 bases. Germline loops: CDR1 SGHDN, CDR2 FVKESK. V shed 4 bases, J shed 4 bases, and the junction held 5 bases outside the gene matches. The CDR3 is made up of 15 amino acids. CDR3 in DNA: TGTGCCAGCAGCCTACGGACTAGCGGGAAGTACGAGCAGTACTTC. The encoded protein is CASSLRTSGKYEQYF. Using reference TRBV14 and TRBJ2-7 for the parts outside the CDR3, the full variable domain is EAGVTQFPSHSVIEKGQTVTLRCDPISGHDNLYWYRRVMGKEIKFLLHFVKESKQDESGMPNNRFLAERTGGTYSTLKVQPAELEDSGVYFCASSLRTSGKYEQYFGPGTRLTVT.

This clone was found a few times. V and J are TRBV4-1 and TRBJ2-1; TRBD2 matches 7 bases. The CDR3 covers 20 residues. The V segment lost 0 bases and the J segment 3 bases; nucleotides outside the gene matches: 17. The germline V gene encodes CDR1 MGHRA and CDR2 YSYEKL. CDR3 residues: CASSQERKKRGLVNYNEQFF. In DNA, the CDR3 is TGCGCCAGCAGCCAAGAGAGAAAGAAGCGGGGCCTCGTAAACTACAATGAGCAGTTCTTC.

The chain couples TRBV4-1 to TRBJ2-5; weak D call: TRBD1 (5 bases). CDR1 is MGHRA and CDR2 is YSYEKL in the germline V gene. The V gene lost 2 bases and the J gene lost 6 bases, with 19 bases spanning the gap. The CDR3 consists of 16 residues. The CDR3 region has the DNA TGCGCCAGCAGCCAACCAGGGCGTAAGGGTTGGCAGACCCAGTACTTC. Protein product: CASSQPGRKGWQTQYF.

The chain has TRBV7-6 and TRBJ2-1; TRBD1 is a possible D gene (6 bases). CDR3 length equals 14 residues. Germline V lookup: CDR1 SGHVS, CDR2 FNYEAQ. Trimming left V 5 bases short and J 2 bases short, with 10 bases between. The CDR3 nucleotides are TGTGCCAGCAGCCCCACAGGGACCTACAATGAGCAGTTCTTC. Its protein product is CASSPTGTYNEQFF.

V gene TRBV5-4 combines with J gene TRBJ1-6, with 8 bases matching TRBD1. Trimming took 2 bases from V and 8 from J; bases not matched to a gene: 12. The CDR3 totals 17 residues. Germline V gives CDR1 SGHNT, CDR2 YYREEE (reference sequence). CDR3 sequence reads: CASSFNMVGTGHSPLHF. The CDR3 bases are TGTGCCAGCAGCTTCAACATGGTGGGGACAGGCCATTCACCCCTCCACTTT.